This passage covers 8 T cell receptor beta chains from one sample sequenced in a study of T cell responses to AZD1222 COVID-19 vaccine. Sequencing used immunoSEQ multiplex PCR; TCRdb keeps in-frame clones, though not all of them. The table lists roughly 150,000 clones, more than 85% of them singletons. The sample consisted of peripheral blood, taken on day 0 of AZD1222 vaccination. These receptors were taken from an adult in good health.

This clone was seen only once. The chain uses TRBV7-8 and TRBJ2-5; D is possibly TRBD1 or TRBD2 (5 bases each). CDR3 length: 13 residues. Germline-derived CDR1 and CDR2 are SGHVS and FQNEAQ. V was clipped by 1 base and J by 7 bases, with 10 bases between them. The CDR3 loop reads CASSLDGGSTQYF. The CDR3 nucleotides are TGTGCCAGCAGCTTAGATGGGGGTTCGACCCAGTACTTC.

The genes are TRBV27 and TRBJ1-3; D remains unclear. This CDR3 is 13 amino acids long. Germline lookup yields CDR1 MNHEY and CDR2 SMNVEV (reference sequence). Trimming removed 7 bases at V and 4 bases at J, with 11 bases between. CDR3 residues: CASMGWGGNTIYF. The CDR3 DNA follows: TGTGCCAGCATGGGATGGGGAGGAAACACCATATATTTT.

The chain combines TRBV27 with TRBJ2-5; 9 nucleotides line up with TRBD1. Trimming at V came to 6 bases and at J to 3 bases, leaving 8 bases not matched to a gene. In germline, CDR1 is MNHEY, CDR2 SMNVEV (reference sequence). The CDR3 covers 15 residues. The chain's CDR3 is CASRSFGTGKETQYF. As DNA, the CDR3 is TGTGCCAGCAGATCCTTCGGGACAGGGAAAGAGACCCAGTACTTC.

The chain has TRBV4-1 and TRBJ1-6; D uncertain. Trimming stripped 0 bases from V and 8 bases from J, with 14 bases between. Germline values: CDR1 MGHRA, CDR2 YSYEKL. The CDR3 has 16 residues. CDR3 residues: CASSQEPPGVHSPLHF. CDR3 DNA: TGCGCCAGCAGCCAAGAACCCCCCGGGGTCCATTCACCCCTCCACTTT.

The chain joins TRBV30 to TRBJ1-2, with 9 bases fitting TRBD1. Germline V gene data show CDR1 as GTSNPN and CDR2 as SVGIG (reference sequence). The CDR3 sequence is 14 residues long. V gave up 4 bases and J gave up 6 bases; unmatched junction bases: 9. The DNA of the CDR3 is TGTGCCTGGACCCCCGGACAGGGGTGGCATGGCTACACCTTC. This sequence encodes CAWTPGQGWHGYTF.

This chain uses TRBV6-2 or TRBV6-3 with TRBJ1-1; the match to TRBD1 covers 7 bases. Germline loops: CDR1 MNHEY, CDR2 SVGEGT. J lost 2 bases, V lost 6 bases, and 9 bases had no gene match. The CDR3 sequence is 15 residues long. Here the CDR3 reads CASSPHRGANTEAFF. CDR3 nucleotides: TGTGCCAGCAGCCCCCACAGGGGCGCTAACACTGAAGCTTTCTTT.

The V gene is TRBV18, the J gene TRBJ1-4, with TRBD1 identical over 7 bases. Germline CDR1 KGHSH, CDR2 LQKENI. CDR3 length: 14 residues. Trimming took 6 bases from V and 6 from J; bases not matched to a gene: 7. The CDR3 sequence is CASSLRDSYEKLFF. The CDR3 DNA sequence: TGTGCCAGCTCTCTCCGGGACAGTTATGAAAAACTGTTTTTT.

V usage is TRBV30 and J usage is TRBJ1-4; TRBD1 aligns across 7 bases. This CDR3 spans 15 amino acids. V was pared by 1 base and J by 0 bases, with 2 bases of the junction left unmatched. Germline loops: CDR1 GTSNPN, CDR2 SVGIG (reference sequence). The CDR3 here is CAWSGQGTTNEKLFF. The CDR3 DNA is TGTGCCTGGAGTGGACAGGGCACAACTAATGAAAAACTGTTTTTT. The full variable domain, completed using reference TRBV30 and TRBJ1-4, is SQTIHQWPATLVQPVGSPLSLECTVEGTSNPNLYWYRQAAGRGLQLLFYSVGIGQISSEVPQNLSASRPQDRQFILSSKKLLLSDSGFYLCAWSGQGTTNEKLFFGSGTQLSVL.